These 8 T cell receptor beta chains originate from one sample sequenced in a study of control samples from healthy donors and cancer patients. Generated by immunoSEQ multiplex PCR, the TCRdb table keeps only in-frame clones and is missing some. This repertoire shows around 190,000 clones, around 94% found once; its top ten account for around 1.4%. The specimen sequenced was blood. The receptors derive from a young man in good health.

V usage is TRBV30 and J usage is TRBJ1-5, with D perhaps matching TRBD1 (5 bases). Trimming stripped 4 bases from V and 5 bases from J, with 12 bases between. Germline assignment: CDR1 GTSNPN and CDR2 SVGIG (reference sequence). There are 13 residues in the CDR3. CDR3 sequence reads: CAWTRQTHQPQHF. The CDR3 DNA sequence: TGTGCCTGGACACGACAGACCCATCAGCCCCAGCATTTT.

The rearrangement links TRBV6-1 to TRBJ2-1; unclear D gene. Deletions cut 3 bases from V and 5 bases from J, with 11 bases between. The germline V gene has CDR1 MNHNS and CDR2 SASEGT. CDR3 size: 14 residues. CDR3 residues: CASSDSFLNNEQFF. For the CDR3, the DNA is TGTGCCAGCAGTGACAGCTTCCTAAACAATGAGCAGTTCTTC.

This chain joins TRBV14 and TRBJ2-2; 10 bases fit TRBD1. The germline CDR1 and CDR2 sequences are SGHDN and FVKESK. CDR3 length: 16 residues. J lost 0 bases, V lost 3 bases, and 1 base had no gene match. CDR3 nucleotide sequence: TGTGCCAGCAGCCAGGGGACAGGGGCGAACACCGGGGAGCTGTTTTTT. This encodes CASSQGTGANTGELFF. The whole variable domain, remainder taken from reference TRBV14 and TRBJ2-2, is EAGVTQFPSHSVIEKGQTVTLRCDPISGHDNLYWYRRVMGKEIKFLLHFVKESKQDESGMPNNRFLAERTGGTYSTLKVQPAELEDSGVYFCASSQGTGANTGELFFGEGSRLTVL.

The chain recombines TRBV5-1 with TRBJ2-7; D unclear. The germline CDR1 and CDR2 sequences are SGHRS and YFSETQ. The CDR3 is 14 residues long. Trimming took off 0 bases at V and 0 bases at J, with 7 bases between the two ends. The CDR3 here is CASSLGQLSYEQYF. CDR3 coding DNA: TGCGCCAGCAGCTTGGGACAACTCTCCTACGAGCAGTACTTC.

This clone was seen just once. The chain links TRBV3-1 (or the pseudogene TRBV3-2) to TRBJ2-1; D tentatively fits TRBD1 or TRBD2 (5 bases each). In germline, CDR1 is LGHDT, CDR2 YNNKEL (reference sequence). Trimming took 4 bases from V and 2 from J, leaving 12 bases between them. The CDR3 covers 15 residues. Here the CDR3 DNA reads TGTGCCAGCAGCCGACGCCAGGGAGCCTACAATGAGCAGTTCTTC. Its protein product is CASSRRQGAYNEQFF.

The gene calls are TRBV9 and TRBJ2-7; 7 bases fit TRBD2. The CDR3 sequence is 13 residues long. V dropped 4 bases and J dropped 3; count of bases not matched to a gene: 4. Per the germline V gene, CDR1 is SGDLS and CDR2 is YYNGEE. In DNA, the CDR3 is TGTGCCAGCAGCCGGGGGGACGTCTACGAGCAGTACTTC. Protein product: CASSRGDVYEQYF.

CDR3: CASSQASSGGGEQYF. The CDR3 region has the DNA TGTGCCAGCAGCCAAGCGTCTAGCGGGGGCGGCGAGCAGTACTTC. This chain links TRBV3-1 (or the pseudogene TRBV3-2) with TRBJ2-7; 10 nucleotides line up with TRBD2. Losses at the gene ends were 1 base for V and 6 bases for J; bases not matched to a gene: 6. Germline lookup yields CDR1 LGHDT and CDR2 YNNKEL (reference sequence). The CDR3 runs to 15 residues.

CDR3: CASSQLGGSYNEQFF. The CDR3 coding sequence is TGTGCCAGCAGCCAACTGGGAGGGTCCTACAATGAGCAGTTCTTC. The V call is TRBV14, the J call TRBJ2-1; 7 positions agree with TRBD2. The CDR3 sequence is 15 residues long. Germline CDR1 and CDR2: SGHDN and FVKESK. Germline trimming cut 2 bases from V and 1 base from J; bases unmatched to any gene: 2.